This T cell receptor (beta chain) derives from a study of OX40 agonist ivuxolimab in advanced cancers. In the study overall: Patients with prior anti-PD-1, anti-PD-L1 or anti-CTLA-4 therapy were eligible; approximately 40% had some.

Study-wide results and caveats: The specificity for antigen of the expanded peripheral T cells was not determined.

Profiled with immunoSEQ multiplex PCR; TCRdb holds only in-frame clones, not every one. The sample has approximately 80,000 clones; approximately 94% are singletons. Blood got drawn at baseline, again on cycle 4 day 1, and then on cycle 7 day 1. Comment on this clone: Its specificity is unknown.

CDR1 and CDR2 from the germline V gene are SGHTA and FQGNSA. V lost 1 base to trimming and J lost 0 bases, with 10 bases between them. The length of the CDR3 is 15 residues. The sample in question was CD4+ or CD8+ T cells sorted from blood, obtained in a trial of the OX40 agonist ivuxolimab. The sequence came from an adult with an advanced solid tumor such as melanoma, head and neck, liver or kidney cancer. The chain employs TRBV7-2 and TRBJ2-7; D is uncertain. CDR3 in DNA: TGTGCCAGCAGCTTAGAGGTTGCGAGCTCCTACGAGCAGTACTTC. Translating gives CASSLEVASSYEQYF.